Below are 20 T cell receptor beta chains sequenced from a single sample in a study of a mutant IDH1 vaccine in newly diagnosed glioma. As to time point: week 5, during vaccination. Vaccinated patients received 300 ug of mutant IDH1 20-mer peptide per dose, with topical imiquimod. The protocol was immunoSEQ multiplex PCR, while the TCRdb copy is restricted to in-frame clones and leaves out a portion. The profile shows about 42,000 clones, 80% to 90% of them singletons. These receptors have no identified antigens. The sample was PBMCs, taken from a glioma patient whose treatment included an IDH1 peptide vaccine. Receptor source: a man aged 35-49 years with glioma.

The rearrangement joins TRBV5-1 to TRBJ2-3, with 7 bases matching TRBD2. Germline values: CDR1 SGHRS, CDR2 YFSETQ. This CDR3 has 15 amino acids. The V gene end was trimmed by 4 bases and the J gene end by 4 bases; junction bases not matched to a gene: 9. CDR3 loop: CASSQSGTLADTQYF. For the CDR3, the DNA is TGCGCCAGCAGCCAGAGCGGGACCCTGGCAGATACGCAGTATTTT.

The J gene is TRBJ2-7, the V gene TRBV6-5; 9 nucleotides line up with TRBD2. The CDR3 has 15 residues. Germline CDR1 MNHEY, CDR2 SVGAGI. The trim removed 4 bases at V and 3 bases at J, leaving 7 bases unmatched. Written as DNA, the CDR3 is TGTGCCAGCAGTTCGCCAGCGGGAGGACTCTACGAGCAGTACTTC. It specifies CASSSPAGGLYEQYF.

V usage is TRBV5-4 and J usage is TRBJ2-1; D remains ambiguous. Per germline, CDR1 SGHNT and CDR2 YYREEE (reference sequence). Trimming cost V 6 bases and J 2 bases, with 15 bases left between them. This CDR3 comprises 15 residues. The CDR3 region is CASTSLDAPYNEQFF. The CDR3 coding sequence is TGTGCCAGCACCTCGCTGGACGCTCCCTACAATGAGCAGTTCTTC.

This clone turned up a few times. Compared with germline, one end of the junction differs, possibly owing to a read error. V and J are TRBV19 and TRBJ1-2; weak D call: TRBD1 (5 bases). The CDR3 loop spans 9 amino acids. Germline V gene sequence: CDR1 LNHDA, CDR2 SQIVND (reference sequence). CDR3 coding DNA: TGTGCCAGGTCAAAGGGGCACCACTTC. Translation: CARSKGHHF.

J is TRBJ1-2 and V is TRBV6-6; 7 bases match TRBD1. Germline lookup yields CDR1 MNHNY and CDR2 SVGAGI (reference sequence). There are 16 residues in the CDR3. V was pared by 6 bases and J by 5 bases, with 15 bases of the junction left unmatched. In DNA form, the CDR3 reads TGTGCCAGCAGGGCCCTACGGACAGGTTCAGGGTATGGCTACACCTTC. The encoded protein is CASRALRTGSGYGYTF.

The chain's CDR3 is CASSFVKGRVGELFF. CDR3 DNA: TGTGCCAGCAGTTTTGTTAAGGGGAGGGTCGGGGAGCTGTTTTTT. The V gene is TRBV28, the J gene TRBJ2-2; 7 bases align to TRBD2. CDR3 length: 15 residues. The J segment lost 7 bases and the V segment lost 3 bases, leaving 8 bases of the junction unmatched. Germline assignment: CDR1 MDHEN and CDR2 SYDVKM.

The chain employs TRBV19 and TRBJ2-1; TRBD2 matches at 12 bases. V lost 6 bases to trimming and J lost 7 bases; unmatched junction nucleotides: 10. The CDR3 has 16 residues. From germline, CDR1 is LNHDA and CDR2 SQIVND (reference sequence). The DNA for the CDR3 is TGTGCCAGTAGCCTCTTGCGGACTAGCGGGATTAATGAGCAGTTCTTC. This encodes CASSLLRTSGINEQFF. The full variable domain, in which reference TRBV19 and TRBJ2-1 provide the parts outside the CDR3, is DGGITQSPKYLFRKEGQNVTLSCEQNLNHDAMYWYRQDPGQGLRLIYYSQIVNDFQKGDIAEGYSVSREKKESFPLTVTSAQKNPTAFYLCASSLLRTSGINEQFFGPGTRLTVL.

The CDR3 reads CASSRLRSLPGANVLTF. The DNA for the CDR3 is TGTGCCAGCTCACGCCTTAGAAGCCTCCCTGGGGCCAACGTCCTGACTTTC. The chain couples TRBV18 to TRBJ2-6; D is ambiguous. Germline CDR1 and CDR2: KGHSH and LQKENI. V lost 4 bases and J 2 bases, leaving 15 bases between the germline ends. The CDR3 runs 17 residues.

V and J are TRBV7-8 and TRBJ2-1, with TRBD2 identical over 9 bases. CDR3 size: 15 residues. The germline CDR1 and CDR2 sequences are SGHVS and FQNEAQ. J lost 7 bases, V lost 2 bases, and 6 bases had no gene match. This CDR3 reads CASSLISGSRNEQFF. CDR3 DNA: TGTGCCAGCAGCTTAATTAGCGGGAGTAGAAATGAGCAGTTCTTC.

The CDR3 region has the DNA TGTGCCAGCAGCCTCCCTTTGGCGGGGACCTACGAGCAGTACTTC. It specifies CASSLPLAGTYEQYF. The chain couples TRBV6-4 to TRBJ2-7; a weak D match, TRBD2 (6 bases). Trimming shortened V by 6 bases and J by 2 bases, and 17 bases separated the two germline ends. CDR1 MRHNA and CDR2 SNTAGT come from the germline V gene. The CDR3 sequence is 15 residues long.

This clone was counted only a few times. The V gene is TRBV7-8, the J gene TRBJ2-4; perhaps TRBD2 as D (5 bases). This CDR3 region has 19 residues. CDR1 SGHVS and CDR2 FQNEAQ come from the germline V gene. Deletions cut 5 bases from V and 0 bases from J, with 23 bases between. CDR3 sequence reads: CASSTPGRKEGLAKNIQYF. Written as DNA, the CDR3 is TGTGCCAGCAGCACTCCAGGCCGGAAAGAGGGTCTAGCCAAAAACATTCAGTACTTC. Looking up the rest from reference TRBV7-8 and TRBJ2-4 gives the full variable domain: GAGVSQSPRYKVAKRGQDVALRCDPISGHVSLFWYQQALGQGPEFLTYFQNEAQLDKSGLPSDRFFAERPEGSVSTLKIQRTQQEDSAVYLCASSTPGRKEGLAKNIQYFGAGTRLSVL.

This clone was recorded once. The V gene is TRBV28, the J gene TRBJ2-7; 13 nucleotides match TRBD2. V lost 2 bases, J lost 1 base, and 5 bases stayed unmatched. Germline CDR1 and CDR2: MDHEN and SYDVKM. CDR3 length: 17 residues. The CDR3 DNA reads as TGTGCCAGCAGTTTAAGTGGACTAGCGGGAGTGTCCTACGAGCAGTACTTC. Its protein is CASSLSGLAGVSYEQYF.

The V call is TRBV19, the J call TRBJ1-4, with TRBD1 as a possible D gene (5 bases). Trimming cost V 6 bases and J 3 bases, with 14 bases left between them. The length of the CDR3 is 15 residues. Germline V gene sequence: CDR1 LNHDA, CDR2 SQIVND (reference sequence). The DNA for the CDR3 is TGTGCCAGTAGGGTCCGACCAGGGCCTAATGAAAAACTGTTTTTT. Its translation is CASRVRPGPNEKLFF.

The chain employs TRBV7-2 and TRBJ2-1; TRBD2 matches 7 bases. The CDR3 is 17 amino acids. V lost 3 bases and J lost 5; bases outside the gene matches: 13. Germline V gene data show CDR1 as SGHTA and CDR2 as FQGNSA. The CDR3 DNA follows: TGTGCCAGCAGCTTTGGTGGCCTGGCTAGCGGAAACAATGAGCAGTTCTTC. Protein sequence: CASSFGGLASGNNEQFF.

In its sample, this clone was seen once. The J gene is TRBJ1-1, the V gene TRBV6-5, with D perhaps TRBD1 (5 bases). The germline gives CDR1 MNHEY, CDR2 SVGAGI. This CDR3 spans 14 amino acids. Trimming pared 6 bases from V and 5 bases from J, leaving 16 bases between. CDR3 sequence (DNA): TGTGCCAGCAGCCCTGGGGGGTCGGGGACTGAAGCTTTCTTT. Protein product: CASSPGGSGTEAFF.

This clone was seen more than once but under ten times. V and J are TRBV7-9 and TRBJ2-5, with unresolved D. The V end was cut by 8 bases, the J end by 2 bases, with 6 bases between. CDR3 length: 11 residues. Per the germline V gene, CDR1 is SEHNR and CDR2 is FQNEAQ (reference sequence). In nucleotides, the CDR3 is TGTGCCAGCGGGATTCAAGAGACCCAGTACTTC. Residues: CASGIQETQYF.

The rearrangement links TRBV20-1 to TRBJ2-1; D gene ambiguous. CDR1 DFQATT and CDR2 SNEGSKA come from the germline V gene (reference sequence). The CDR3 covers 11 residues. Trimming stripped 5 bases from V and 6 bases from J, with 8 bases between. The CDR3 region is CSAVTPNEQFF. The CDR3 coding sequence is TGCAGTGCTGTCACCCCCAATGAGCAGTTCTTC.

Written as DNA, the CDR3 is TGTGCCAGCAGCTTGGTTCTAGCAGGCACCGGGGAGCTGTTTTTT. It is translated as CASSLVLAGTGELFF. The chain couples TRBV5-5 to TRBJ2-2; possible D gene TRBD2, 5 bases. Germline V lookup: CDR1 SGHKS, CDR2 YYEKEE (reference sequence). The CDR3 contains 15 residues. Trimming took 0 bases from V and 4 from J, leaving 10 bases between them.

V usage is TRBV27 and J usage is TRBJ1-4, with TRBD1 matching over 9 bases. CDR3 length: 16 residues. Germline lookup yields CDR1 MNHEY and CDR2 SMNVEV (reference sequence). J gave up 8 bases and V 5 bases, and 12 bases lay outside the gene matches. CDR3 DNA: TGTGCCAGCAGTACCGAATACAGGGGGCGAAGAGAAAAACTGTTTTTT. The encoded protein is CASSTEYRGRREKLFF.

Written as DNA, the CDR3 is TGTGCCAGCAGTATGGTCATTGGCAATCAGCCCCAGCATTTT. Amino acid sequence: CASSMVIGNQPQHF. The chain recombines TRBV2 with TRBJ1-5; no clear D gene. V lost 5 bases to trimming and J lost 2 bases, with 10 bases between them. Germline values: CDR1 SNHLY, CDR2 FYNNEI. This CDR3 contains 14 residues.